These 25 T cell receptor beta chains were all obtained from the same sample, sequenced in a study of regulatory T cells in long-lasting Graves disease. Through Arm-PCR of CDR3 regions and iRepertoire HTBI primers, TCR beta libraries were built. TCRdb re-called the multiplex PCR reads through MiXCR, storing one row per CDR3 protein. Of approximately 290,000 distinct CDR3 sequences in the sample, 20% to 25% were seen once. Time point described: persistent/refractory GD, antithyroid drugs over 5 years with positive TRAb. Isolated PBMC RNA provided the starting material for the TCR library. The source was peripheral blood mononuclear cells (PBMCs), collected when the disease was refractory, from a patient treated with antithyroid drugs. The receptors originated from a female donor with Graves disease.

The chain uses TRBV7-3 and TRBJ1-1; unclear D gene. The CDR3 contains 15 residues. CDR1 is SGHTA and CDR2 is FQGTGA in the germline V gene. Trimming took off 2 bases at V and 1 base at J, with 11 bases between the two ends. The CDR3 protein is CASSLRGGGNTEAFF. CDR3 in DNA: TGTGCCAGCAGCTTACGGGGAGGAGGGAACACTGAAGCTTTCTTT.

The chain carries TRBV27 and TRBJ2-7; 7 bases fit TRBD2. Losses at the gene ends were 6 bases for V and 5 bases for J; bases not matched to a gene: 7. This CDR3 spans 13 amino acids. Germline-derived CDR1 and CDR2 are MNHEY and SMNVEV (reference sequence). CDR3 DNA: TGTGCCAGCAGGCAAAGCGGGATAGACGAGCAGTACTTC. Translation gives CASRQSGIDEQYF.

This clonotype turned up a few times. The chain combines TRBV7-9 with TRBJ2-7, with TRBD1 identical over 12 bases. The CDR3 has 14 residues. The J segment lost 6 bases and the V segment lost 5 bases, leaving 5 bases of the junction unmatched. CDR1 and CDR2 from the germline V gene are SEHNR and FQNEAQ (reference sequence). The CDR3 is CASSRGDRGLEQYF. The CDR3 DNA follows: TGTGCCAGCAGCCGGGGGGACAGGGGGCTCGAGCAGTACTTC.

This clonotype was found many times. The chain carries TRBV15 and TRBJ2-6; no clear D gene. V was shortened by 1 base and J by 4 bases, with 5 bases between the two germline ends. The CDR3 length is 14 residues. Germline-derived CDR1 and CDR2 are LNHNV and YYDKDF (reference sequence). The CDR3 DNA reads TGTGCCACCAGCAGAGGAGTGGGGGCCAACGTCCTGACTTTC. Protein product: CATSRGVGANVLTF.

CDR3 nucleotide sequence: TGTGCCAGCAGTTACTATACTAGCGGAGAACAAGAGACCCAGTACTTC. Residues: CASSYYTSGEQETQYF. The rearrangement uses TRBV6-5 and TRBJ2-5; 8 positions match TRBD2. The length of the CDR3 is 16 residues. Germline CDR1 MNHEY, CDR2 SVGAGI. With 1 base clipped from V and 2 bases from J, the junction kept 6 bases outside the gene matches.

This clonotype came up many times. The CDR3 sequence is CAWSPDSNYGYTF. The DNA of the CDR3 is TGTGCCTGGAGTCCGGACAGCAACTATGGCTACACCTTC. This chain joins TRBV30 and TRBJ1-2, with D possibly matching TRBD1 (6 bases). Per the germline V gene, CDR1 is GTSNPN and CDR2 is SVGIG (reference sequence). The V end was cut by 2 bases, the J end by 2 bases, with 9 bases between. The CDR3 is 13 amino acids.

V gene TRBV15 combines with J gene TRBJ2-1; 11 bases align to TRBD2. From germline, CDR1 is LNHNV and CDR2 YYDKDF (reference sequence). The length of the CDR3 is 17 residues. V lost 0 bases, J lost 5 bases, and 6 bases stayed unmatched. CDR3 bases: TGTGCCACCAGCAGAGATTCCGGGACTAGCGGAGACAATGAGCAGTTCTTC. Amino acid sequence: CATSRDSGTSGDNEQFF.

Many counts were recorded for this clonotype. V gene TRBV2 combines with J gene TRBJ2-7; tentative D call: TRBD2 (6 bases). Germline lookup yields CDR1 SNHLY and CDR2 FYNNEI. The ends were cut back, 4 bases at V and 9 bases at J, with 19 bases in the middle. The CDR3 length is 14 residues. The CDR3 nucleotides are TGTGCCAGCAGTGTTGGGGGGACGTTACAAGGGCAGTACTTC. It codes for CASSVGGTLQGQYF.

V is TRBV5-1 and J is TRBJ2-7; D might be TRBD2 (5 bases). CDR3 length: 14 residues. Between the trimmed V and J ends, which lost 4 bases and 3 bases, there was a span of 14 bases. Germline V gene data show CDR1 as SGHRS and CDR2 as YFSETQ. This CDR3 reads CASSRIRRVYEQYF. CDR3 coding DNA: TGCGCCAGCAGCCGCATTCGGCGGGTCTACGAGCAGTACTTC.

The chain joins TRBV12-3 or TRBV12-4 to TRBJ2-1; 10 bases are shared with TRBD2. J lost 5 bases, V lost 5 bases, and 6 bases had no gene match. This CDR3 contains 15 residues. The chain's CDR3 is CASSPGLARNNEQFF. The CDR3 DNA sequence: TGTGCCAGCAGTCCGGGACTAGCGAGAAACAATGAGCAGTTCTTC.

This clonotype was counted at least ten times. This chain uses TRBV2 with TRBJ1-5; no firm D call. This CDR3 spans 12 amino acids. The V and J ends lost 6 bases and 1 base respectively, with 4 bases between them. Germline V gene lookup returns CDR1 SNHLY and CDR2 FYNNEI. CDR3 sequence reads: CASRGSNQPQHF. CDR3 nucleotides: TGTGCCAGCAGGGGGAGCAATCAGCCCCAGCATTTT.

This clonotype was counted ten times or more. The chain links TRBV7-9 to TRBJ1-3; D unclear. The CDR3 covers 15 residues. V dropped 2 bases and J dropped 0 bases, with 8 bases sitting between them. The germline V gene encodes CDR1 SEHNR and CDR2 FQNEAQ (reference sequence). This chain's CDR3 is CASSLSAGSGNTIYF. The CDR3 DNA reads TGTGCCAGCAGCTTATCGGCCGGCTCTGGAAACACCATATATTTT.

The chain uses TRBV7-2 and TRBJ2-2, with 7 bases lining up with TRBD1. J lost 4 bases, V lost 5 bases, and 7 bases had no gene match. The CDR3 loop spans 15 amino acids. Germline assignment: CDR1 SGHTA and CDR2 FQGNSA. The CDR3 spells CASSLDRVGTGELFF. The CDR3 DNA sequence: TGTGCCAGCAGCCTCGACAGGGTCGGCACCGGGGAGCTGTTTTTT.

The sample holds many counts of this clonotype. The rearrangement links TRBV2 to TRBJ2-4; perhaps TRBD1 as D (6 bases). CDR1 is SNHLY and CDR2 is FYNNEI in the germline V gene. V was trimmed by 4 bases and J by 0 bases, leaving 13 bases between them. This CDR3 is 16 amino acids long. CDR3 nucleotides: TGTGCCAGCAGTGTACAGGGAGTCCTAGCCAAAAACATTCAGTACTTC. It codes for CASSVQGVLAKNIQYF.

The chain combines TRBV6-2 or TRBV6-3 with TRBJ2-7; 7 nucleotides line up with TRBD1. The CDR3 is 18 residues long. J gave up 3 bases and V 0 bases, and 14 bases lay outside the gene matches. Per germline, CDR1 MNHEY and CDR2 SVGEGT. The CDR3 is CASSYSPRSGTAYYEQYF. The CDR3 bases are TGTGCCAGCAGTTACTCCCCTCGCTCCGGGACAGCTTACTACGAGCAGTACTTC.

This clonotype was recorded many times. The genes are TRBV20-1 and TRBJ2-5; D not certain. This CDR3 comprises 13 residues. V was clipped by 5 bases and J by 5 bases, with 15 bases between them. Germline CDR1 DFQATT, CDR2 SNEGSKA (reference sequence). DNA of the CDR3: TGCAGTGCTCGGAAAGGAGTGGACGAGACCCAGTACTTC. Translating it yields CSARKGVDETQYF.

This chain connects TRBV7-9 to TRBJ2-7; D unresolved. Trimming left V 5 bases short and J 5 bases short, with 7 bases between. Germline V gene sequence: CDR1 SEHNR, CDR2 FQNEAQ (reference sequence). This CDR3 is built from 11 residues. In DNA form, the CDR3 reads TGTGCCAGCAGCCCAGCGAACGAGCAGTACTTC. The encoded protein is CASSPANEQYF. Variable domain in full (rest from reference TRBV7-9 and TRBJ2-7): DTGVSQNPRHKITKRGQNVTFRCDPISEHNRLYWYRQTLGQGPEFLTYFQNEAQLEKSRLLSDRFSAERPKGSFSTLEIQRTEQGDSAMYLCASSPANEQYFGPGTRLTVT.

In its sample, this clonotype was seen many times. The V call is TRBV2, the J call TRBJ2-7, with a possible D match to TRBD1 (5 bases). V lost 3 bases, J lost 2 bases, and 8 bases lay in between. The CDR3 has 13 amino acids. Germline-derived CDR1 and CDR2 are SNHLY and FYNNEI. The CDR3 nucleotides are TGTGCCAGCAGTGAGAGGACAACCTACGAGCAGTACTTC. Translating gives CASSERTTYEQYF.

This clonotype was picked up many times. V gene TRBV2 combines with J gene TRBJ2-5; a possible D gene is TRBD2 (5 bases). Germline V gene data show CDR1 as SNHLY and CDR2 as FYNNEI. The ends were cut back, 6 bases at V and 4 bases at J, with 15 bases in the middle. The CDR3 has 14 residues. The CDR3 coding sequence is TGTGCCAGCAGGGCCCCCGGGGTTGGAGAGACCCAGTACTTC. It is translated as CASRAPGVGETQYF.

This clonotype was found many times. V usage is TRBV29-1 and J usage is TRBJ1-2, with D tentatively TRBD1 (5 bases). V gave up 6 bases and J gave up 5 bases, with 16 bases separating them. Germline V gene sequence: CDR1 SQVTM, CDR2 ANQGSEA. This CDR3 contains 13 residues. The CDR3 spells CSVDSPELYGYTF. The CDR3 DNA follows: TGCAGCGTCGACAGCCCCGAGTTATATGGCTACACCTTC.

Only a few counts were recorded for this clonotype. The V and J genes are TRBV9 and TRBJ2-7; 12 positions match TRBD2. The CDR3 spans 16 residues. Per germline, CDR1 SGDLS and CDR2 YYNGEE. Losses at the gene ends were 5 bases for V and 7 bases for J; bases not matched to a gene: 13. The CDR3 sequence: CASSKEVGLAGLEQYF. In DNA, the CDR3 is TGTGCCAGCAGTAAGGAAGTGGGACTAGCGGGTCTTGAGCAGTACTTC.

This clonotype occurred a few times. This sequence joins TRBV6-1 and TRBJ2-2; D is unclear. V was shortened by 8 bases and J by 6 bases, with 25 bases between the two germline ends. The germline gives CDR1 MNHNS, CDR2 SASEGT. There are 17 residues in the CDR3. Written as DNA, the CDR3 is TGTGCCAGCTCATTAGGGTCGTCGCGCGTCGGCGCCGGGGAGCTGTTTTTT. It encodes CASSLGSSRVGAGELFF.

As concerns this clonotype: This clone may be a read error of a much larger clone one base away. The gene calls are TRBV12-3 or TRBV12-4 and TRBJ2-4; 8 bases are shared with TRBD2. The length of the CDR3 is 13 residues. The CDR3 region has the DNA TGTGCCAGCAGCGATGGACTAGCAAACACTCAGTACTTC. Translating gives CASSDGLANTQYF.

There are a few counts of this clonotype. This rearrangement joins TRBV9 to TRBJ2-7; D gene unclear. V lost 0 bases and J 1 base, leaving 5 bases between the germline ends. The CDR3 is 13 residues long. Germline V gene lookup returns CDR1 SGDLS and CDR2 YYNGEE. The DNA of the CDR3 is TGTGCCAGCAGCGTAGGGGAATCCTACGAGCAGTACTTC. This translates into CASSVGESYEQYF.

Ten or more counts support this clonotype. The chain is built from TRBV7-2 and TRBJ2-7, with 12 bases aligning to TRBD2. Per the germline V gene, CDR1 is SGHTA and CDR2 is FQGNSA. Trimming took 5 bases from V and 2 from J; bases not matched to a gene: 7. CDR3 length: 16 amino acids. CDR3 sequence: CASSPNLAGGPYEQYF. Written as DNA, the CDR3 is TGTGCCAGCAGCCCCAACCTAGCGGGAGGGCCCTACGAGCAGTACTTC.